The T cell receptor (beta chain) under discussion was sequenced for a study of blood T cells in healthy people across ages. Study-wide results and caveats: Strongly correlated with naive T cell percentage was TCR beta diversity. Fewer expanded clones and more diversity marked long-lived versus aged donors. Naive and antigen-experienced cells were not separated, limiting conclusive comparison.

This clonotype showed up many times. Its antigen is still unknown. Next came a second PCR, run for about 6 to 12 cycles, which used a sample-barcoded 5' primer along with a J-beta primer mix. Each sample yielded at least 2.5 million CDR3-containing paired-end reads. TCRdb re-called the 5' RACE reads with MiXCR, one entry per CDR3 protein. Of 650,000 to 800,000 distinct CDR3 sequences in the sample, 40% to 65% were seen once. The sample comprised blood. This TCR was sampled from a woman older than 75 in good health.

The CDR3 DNA is TGCAGTGCTGAGGGACAGGGATCCCAAGAGACCCAGTACTTC. Encoded protein: CSAEGQGSQETQYF. The J gene is TRBJ2-5, the V gene TRBV20-1, with 9 bases identical to TRBD1. Trimming at V came to 5 bases and at J to 1 base, leaving 5 bases not matched to a gene. The CDR3 is made up of 14 amino acids. CDR1 is DFQATT and CDR2 is SNEGSKA in the germline V gene (reference sequence).